This TCR beta chain was documented in a study of regulatory T cells in long-lasting Graves disease. As for the study in general: Those Graves' patients who were newly diagnosed had been on antithyroid drugs under 3 months.

The germline CDR1 and CDR2 sequences are KGHDR and SFDVKD. Trimming stripped 2 bases from V and 2 bases from J, with 7 bases between. The CDR3 consists of 14 residues. As for time point: newly diagnosed GD, antithyroid drugs for less than 3 months. There was RNA extracted from PBMCs, and the TCR library was made from it. This clonotype was seen ten or more times. Arm-PCR of CDR3 regions and iRepertoire HTBI primers were used to build TCR beta libraries. TCRdb called the multiplex PCR reads again in MiXCR, with one record for every CDR3 protein. Among some 400,000 distinct CDR3 sequences listed, around 14% were seen once. This same sample was also taken into another study, of T cells in Graves' hyperthyroidism and ophthalmopathy.

The receptor's source is a woman in her 30s with Graves disease. The source was peripheral blood mononuclear cells (PBMCs), collected at new diagnosis, from a patient treated with antithyroid drugs. The V and J genes are TRBV24-1 and TRBJ2-3, with D unresolved. The CDR3 reads CATSDWAFTDTQYF. In nucleotides, the CDR3 is TGTGCCACCAGTGATTGGGCCTTCACAGATACGCAGTATTTT.